The present T cell receptor beta chain was sequenced within a study of post-analysis software for immune sequencing data. Study information: Disease trajectories encompassed relapsing-remitting, secondary progressive and progressive-relapsing multiple sclerosis. The study's findings and limits: When the samples were clustered directly with F measure, those that had been prepared in the same batch showed strong co-clustering. Significantly decreased normalized Chao1 diversity was recorded for multiple sclerosis patients relative to controls. Patients carried roughly five TRBV segments more frequently than controls did, and TRBV5-6, TRBV5-1 and TRBV20-1 were among them.

Each TCR beta cDNA library carried unique molecular identifiers. TCRdb re-called the PCR reads through MiXCR, storing one row per CDR3 protein. The data show 650,000 to 850,000 distinct CDR3 sequences, with about 43% seen just once and just under 5% held by the top ten. As to this clonotype: Its matching antigen is unknown.

Germline V CDR1 and CDR2: MDHEN, SYDVKM. This CDR3 has 15 residues. V lost 6 bases and J lost 4, with 18 bases in between. This rearrangement joins TRBV28 to TRBJ1-2, with D possibly matching TRBD1 (6 bases). This TCR derives from a girl aged 5 to 17 with multiple sclerosis. The sample taken for sequencing was blood. This CDR3 is CASSPIRGLVYGYTF. The CDR3 nucleotides read TGTGCCAGCAGCCCCATAAGGGGGTTGGTCTATGGCTACACCTTC.